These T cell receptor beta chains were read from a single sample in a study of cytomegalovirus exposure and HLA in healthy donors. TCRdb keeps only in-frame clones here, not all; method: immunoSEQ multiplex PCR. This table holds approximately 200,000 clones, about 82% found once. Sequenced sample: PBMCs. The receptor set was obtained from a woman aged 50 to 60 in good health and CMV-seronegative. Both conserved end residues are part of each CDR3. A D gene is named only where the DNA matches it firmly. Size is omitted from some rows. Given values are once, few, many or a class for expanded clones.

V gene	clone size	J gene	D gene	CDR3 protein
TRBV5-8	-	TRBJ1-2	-	CASSAFRGVDGYTF
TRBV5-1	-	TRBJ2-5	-	CASSPDRPSETQYF
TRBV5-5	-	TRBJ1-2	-	CASSLTGSFHYGYTF
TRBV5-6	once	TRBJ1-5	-	CASSLAGGNQPQHF
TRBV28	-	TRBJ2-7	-	CASSLSGFYEQYF
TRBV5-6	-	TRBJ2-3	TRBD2	CASSSTGTSSDTQYF
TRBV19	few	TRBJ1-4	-	CASSDALANEKLFF
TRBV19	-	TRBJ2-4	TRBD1	CASGPGGASKNIQYF
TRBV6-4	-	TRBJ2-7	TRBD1	CASSDTFRGREQYF
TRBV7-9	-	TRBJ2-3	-	CASSLAGTRLTDTQYF
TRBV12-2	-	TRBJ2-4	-	CASHKGGRGSKNIQYF
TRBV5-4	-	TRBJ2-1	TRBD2	CASTSSGLRYNEQFF
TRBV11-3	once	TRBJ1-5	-	CASLSGQPQHF
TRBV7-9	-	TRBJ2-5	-	CASSLDWEQETQYF
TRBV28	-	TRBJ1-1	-	CASSLLGGTEAFF
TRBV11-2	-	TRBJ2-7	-	CASSLEPAVGGEQYF
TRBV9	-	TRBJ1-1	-	CASSVGWGGKNTEAFF
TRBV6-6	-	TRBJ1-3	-	CASSPTVNSGNTIYF
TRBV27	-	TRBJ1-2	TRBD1	CASSSLGQGGYGYTF
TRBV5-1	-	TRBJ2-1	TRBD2	CASSFLAAGRYNEQFF
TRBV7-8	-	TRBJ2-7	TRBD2	CASRPIVGTSASYEQYF
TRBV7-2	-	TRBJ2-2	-	CASSFASAGRNMGELFF
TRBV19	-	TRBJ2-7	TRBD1	CASSPVGTGSYEQYF
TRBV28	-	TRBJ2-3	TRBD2	CASSPSGASTDTQYF
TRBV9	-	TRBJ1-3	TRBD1	CASSPSGQEMIKGNTIYF
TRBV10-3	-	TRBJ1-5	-	CAISDRGNGQPQHF
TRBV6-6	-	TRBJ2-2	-	CASSYDGATKEELFF